A selection of T cell receptor beta chains follows, all from one sample in a study of T cells after posttransplantation cyclophosphamide. Libraries were prepared by immunoSEQ multiplex PCR; TCRdb keeps only in-frame clonotypes and omits some of them. The record shows 20,000 to 30,000 clones for this sample, with no singletons present. Sequencing was carried out using PBMCs. These receptors originate from a man aged 45-65 years in good health, CMV-negative, and a related stem cell transplant donor. CDR3s include the opening cysteine and the closing phenylalanine or tryptophan. D genes are given only for firm matches. Expanded clones get a size class; other rows say once, few or many, or leave the size out.

CDR3aa	CDR3nt	j_gene	d_gene	abundance	v_gene
CASSKPRRSTGNTIYF	TGTGCCAGCAGCAAACCGCGGAGATCAACTGGAAACACCATATATTTT	TRBJ1-3	.	many	TRBV5-6
CASSYRTGGTGELFF	TGCGCCAGCAGCTATAGGACAGGAGGCACCGGGGAGCTGTTTTTT	TRBJ2-2	TRBD1	many	TRBV5-1
CASSPEAGGPGDIQYF	TGCGCCAGCAGCCCGGAGGCGGGAGGGCCGGGAGACATTCAGTACTTC	TRBJ2-4	TRBD2	many	TRBV4-1
CAWARTEGQPQHF	TGTGCCTGGGCCCGGACAGAAGGTCAGCCCCAGCATTTT	TRBJ1-5	.	many	TRBV30
CASSAASHTQYF	TGTGCCAGCAGTGCGGCTAGCCATACGCAGTATTTT	TRBJ2-3	.	many	TRBV2
CASSIREGPPSYEQYF	TGTGCCAGTAGTATACGGGAGGGACCCCCTTCCTACGAGCAGTACTTC	TRBJ2-7	TRBD2	many	TRBV19
CASSPELVGGTQYF	TGTGCCAGTAGCCCCGAGCTAGTTGGAGGGACCCAGTACTTC	TRBJ2-5	.	many	TRBV19
CASSQQGLETQYF	TGTGCCAGCAGCCAACAGGGTTTAGAGACCCAGTACTTC	TRBJ2-5	.	many	TRBV4-2
CASSAGGRGTDTQYF	TGTGCCAGCAGTGCCGGAGGGCGCGGCACAGATACGCAGTATTTT	TRBJ2-3	.	many	TRBV6-4
CASSLFGREGNQPQHF	TGCGCCAGCAGCTTGTTCGGCAGGGAAGGGAATCAGCCCCAGCATTTT	TRBJ1-5	.	many	TRBV5-1
CASSPTSGRFEQYF	TGTGCCAGCAGCCCCACTAGCGGGAGGTTCGAGCAGTACTTC	TRBJ2-7	TRBD2	many	TRBV11-2
CASSQVGGGKKETQYF	TGCGCCAGCAGCCAAGTCGGGGGGGGCAAAAAAGAGACCCAGTACTTC	TRBJ2-5	TRBD2	.	TRBV4-1
CASEPGQGYSPLHF	TGTGCCAGTGAACCGGGACAGGGATATTCACCCCTCCACTTT	TRBJ1-6	TRBD1	many	TRBV5-8
CASSTGTQYF	TGTGCCAGCAGCACCGGGACCCAGTACTTC	TRBJ2-5	.	many	TRBV6-6
CASSIRRNEQFF	TGTGCCAGCAGCATCCGGAGAAATGAGCAGTTCTTC	TRBJ2-1	.	many	TRBV7-8
CAWSDSKSLGAEAFF	TGTGCCTGGAGTGACTCCAAATCCCTCGGTGCTGAAGCTTTCTTT	TRBJ1-1	.	many	TRBV30
CAGTSGTGGRAFF	TGTGCCGGTACATCCGGGACAGGGGGAAGAGCTTTCTTT	TRBJ1-1	TRBD1	many	TRBV30
CASSDPGTGGAEAFF	TGTGCCAGCAGTGACCCCGGGACAGGGGGTGCTGAAGCTTTCTTT	TRBJ1-1	TRBD1	many	TRBV6-1
CASSPGQGATAGGYTF	TGTGCCAGCAGCCCCGGACAGGGGGCAACGGCAGGCGGCTACACCTTC	TRBJ1-2	TRBD1	many	TRBV13
CASTFEQGLGTEAFF	TGTGCCAGCACGTTTGAACAGGGGTTGGGCACTGAAGCTTTCTTT	TRBJ1-1	TRBD1	many	TRBV18
CASSSISGASTDTQYF	TGTGCCAGCAGCTCCATTAGCGGGGCGAGCACAGATACGCAGTATTTT	TRBJ2-3	TRBD2	many	TRBV11-2
CAIRTDSNQPQHF	TGTGCCATCAGGACAGATAGCAATCAGCCCCAGCATTTT	TRBJ1-5	.	many	TRBV10-3
CAISGHSGLGGTQYF	TGTGCCATCAGTGGTCATTCAGGGCTGGGAGGGACCCAGTACTTC	TRBJ2-5	.	many	TRBV10-3
CASRVMTGLPYEQYF	TGTGCCAGCAGAGTAATGACAGGGCTTCCCTACGAGCAGTACTTC	TRBJ2-7	TRBD1	many	TRBV6-1
CASSGQTSGDQETQYF	TGTGCCAGCAGCGGCCAGACTAGCGGGGACCAAGAGACCCAGTACTTC	TRBJ2-5	TRBD2	many	TRBV7-8
CASSFRPSSGANVLTF	TGTGCCAGCAGCTTCAGACCTAGCTCTGGGGCCAACGTCCTGACTTTC	TRBJ2-6	.	many	TRBV7-8
CAWAMGAGGFETQYF	TGTGCCTGGGCAATGGGAGCGGGGGGGTTTGAGACCCAGTACTTC	TRBJ2-5	TRBD2	.	TRBV30
CASSFGTISAEAFF	TGTGCCAGCAGCTTCGGGACAATTAGCGCTGAAGCTTTCTTT	TRBJ1-1	.	many	TRBV7-2
CASNRKAGGPDTDTQYF	TGTGCCAGTAATCGGAAAGCGGGGGGGCCTGACACAGATACGCAGTATTTT	TRBJ2-3	TRBD2	many	TRBV19
CASSENRAGRLNEQFF	TGTGCCAGCAGCGAAAACAGGGCTGGGCGGTTGAATGAGCAGTTCTTC	TRBJ2-1	.	many	TRBV7-3
CASSLGGPTDTQYF	TGCGCCAGCAGCTTGGGAGGCCCTACAGATACGCAGTATTTT	TRBJ2-3	.	many	TRBV5-1
CASSLGAGPNTEAFF	TGTGCCAGCAGTTTGGGGGCAGGACCGAACACTGAAGCTTTCTTT	TRBJ1-1	.	many	TRBV28
CASSPGFGSPLHF	TGTGCCAGTAGTCCAGGGTTTGGTTCACCCCTCCACTTT	TRBJ1-6	.	many	TRBV19
CSVVGRPGGNTIYF	TGCAGCGTTGTCGGCAGACCGGGAGGAAACACCATATATTTT	TRBJ1-3	.	many	TRBV29-1
CASSSSGQNTEAFF	TGTGCCAGCAGCTCGTCGGGACAGAACACTGAAGCTTTCTTT	TRBJ1-1	.	many	TRBV7-8
CASSSDSVAEAFF	TGTGCCAGCTCAAGTGATAGTGTGGCTGAAGCTTTCTTT	TRBJ1-1	.	many	TRBV18
CASSLSSFEASTDTQYF	TGTGCCAGCAGTCTCTCATCCTTCGAGGCTAGCACAGATACGCAGTATTTT	TRBJ2-3	.	many	TRBV2
CASRDRTGAIEAFF	TGTGCCAGCAGAGACCGGACAGGGGCGATTGAAGCTTTCTTT	TRBJ1-1	TRBD1	.	TRBV6-1
CASSLGDRADSPLHF	TGCGCCAGCAGCTTAGGCGACAGGGCCGACTCACCCCTCCACTTT	TRBJ1-6	TRBD1	many	TRBV5-1
CASTRTGENTEAFF	TGTGCCAGCACCCGCACCGGGGAGAACACTGAAGCTTTCTTT	TRBJ1-1	.	many	TRBV28